This is a list of T cell receptor beta chains from one sample in a study of regulatory T cells in long-lasting Graves disease. TCRdb re-analysed the multiplex PCR reads in MiXCR, keeping a single row per CDR3 protein. The table has about 620,000 distinct CDR3 sequences, about 16% seen once. This sample was shared with a second study, whose subject was T cells in Graves' hyperthyroidism and ophthalmopathy.

The sequencing here drew on peripheral blood mononuclear cells (PBMCs), taken at new diagnosis, from a patient treated with antithyroid drugs. These receptors were collected from a woman between 25 and 40 years old with Graves disease. CDR3s include the opening cysteine and the closing phenylalanine or tryptophan. The D gene is left open where the match is weak. Only part of the rows carry a size: once, few, many, or a class if the clone is expanded.

V: TRBV18; D: .; size: few; J: TRBJ1-2; DNA: TGTGCCAGCTCACCCTTCGGACAGATAGATGTACTTTATGGCTACACCTTC; CDR3: CASSPFGQIDVLYGYTF
V: TRBV6-5; D: TRBD1; size: .; J: TRBJ1-2; DNA: TGTGCCAGCAGTTCTCTCCCGGGACAGGGAAGTCTTGGCTACACCTTC; CDR3: CASSSLPGQGSLGYTF
V: TRBV28; D: TRBD2; size: .; J: TRBJ2-3; DNA: TGTGCCAGCAGAGGACTAGCGGGAGGGCCCGGGGGAGATACGCAGTATTTT; CDR3: CASRGLAGGPGGDTQYF
V: TRBV28; D: TRBD1; size: .; J: TRBJ1-5; DNA: TGTGCCAGCAGTCGGCTAGCGGGAGGCCAAGAGACAGGGCAGGGCAATCAGCCCCAGCATTTT; CDR3: CASSRLAGGQETGQGNQPQHF
V: TRBV7-2; D: TRBD1; size: many; J: TRBJ2-7; DNA: TGTGCCAGCAGTCGGACAGGGGGGTACGAGCAGTACTTC; CDR3: CASSRTGGYEQYF
V: TRBV28; D: .; size: many; J: TRBJ2-3; DNA: TGTGCCAGCAGTTTCAGGACAGATACGCAGTATTTT; CDR3: CASSFRTDTQYF
V: TRBV20-1; D: TRBD2; size: many; J: TRBJ2-5; DNA: TGCAGTGCGACCGACGGGGGGGTACAAGAGACCCAGTACTTC; CDR3: CSATDGGVQETQYF
V: TRBV3-1; D: .; size: many; J: TRBJ1-1; DNA: TGTGCCAGCAGCCACCCGCGGGGCAGATTCAACACTGAAGCTTTCTTT; CDR3: CASSHPRGRFNTEAFF
V: TRBV29-1; D: .; size: few; J: TRBJ1-1; DNA: TGCAGCGTTAGGGGGAGGAACACTGAAGCTTTCTTT; CDR3: CSVRGRNTEAFF
V: TRBV12-3/TRBV12-4; D: .; size: .; J: TRBJ2-6; DNA: TGTGCCAGCAGCCCGGTGGGGTATCCTGGGGCCAACGTCCTGACTTTC; CDR3: CASSPVGYPGANVLTF
V: TRBV2; D: TRBD1; size: many; J: TRBJ1-5; DNA: TGTGCCAGCAGTGGGCAGGGGGCAAGGACGGTGCAGCCCCAGCATTTT; CDR3: CASSGQGARTVQPQHF